Each of the 3 T cell receptor beta chains below was sequenced from the same sample in a study of tumour-infiltrating T cells in Burkitt lymphoma. Sequencing was performed with immunoSEQ multiplex PCR; in TCRdb, only in-frame clones are kept and a portion is missing. Of about 13,000 clones listed, approximately 83% are singletons. Sequenced: tumor tissue. The receptor source for this set is a human donor with diffuse large B-cell lymphoma.

V gene TRBV19 combines with J gene TRBJ2-3; D unclear. Trimming removed 0 bases at V and 2 bases at J, with 6 bases between. The germline V gene encodes CDR1 LNHDA and CDR2 SQIVND (reference sequence). This CDR3 comprises 14 residues. The CDR3 coding sequence is TGTGCCAGTAGTATAGAACAGACCACAGATACGCAGTATTTT. Translating gives CASSIEQTTDTQYF.

The CDR3 loop reads CAINGDRGLVSGYTF. In DNA, the CDR3 is TGTGCCATCAACGGAGACAGGGGGCTAGTCAGTGGCTACACCTTC. This chain connects TRBV10-3 to TRBJ1-2; 10 nucleotides match TRBD1. Germline V gene lookup returns CDR1 ENHRY and CDR2 SYGVKD. The length of the CDR3 is 15 residues. V was clipped by 7 bases and J by 7 bases; unmatched bases: 12.

J is TRBJ1-2 and V is TRBV11-2, with D perhaps TRBD1 (6 bases). CDR1 and CDR2 (germline): SGHAT, FQNNGV. CDR3 length: 14 amino acids. The V and J ends lost 5 bases and 2 bases respectively, with 12 bases between them. The DNA of the CDR3 is TGTGCCAGCAGCAGGGGAGGGGGAAACTATGGCTACACCTTC. Translating it yields CASSRGGGNYGYTF.